Given below is one T cell receptor beta chain in context. Its target is unknown. This specimen belongs to a study of human T cells and chemical hapten exposure. Study overall: The scalp of each patient received a weekly diphenylcyclopropenone dose for the full approximately 26-week study.

The time point here: pre-sensitization, week 0. Treatment given: therapeutic diphenylcyclopropenone sensitization with weekly scalp DPC. Between the trimmed V and J ends, which lost 6 bases and 1 base, there was a span of 13 bases. Germline V gene sequence: CDR1 MDHEN, CDR2 SYDVKM. The CDR3 runs to 14 residues. TCRdb used MiXCR to reprocess the RACE reads, holding one entry per CDR3 protein. The sample includes approximately 370,000 distinct CDR3 sequences, about 5.4% seen only once; the top ten take less than 9%. General study results and limits: Among expanded TCRs, significantly more large CDR3 similarity clusters formed than among controls.

Sample: whole blood, taken in connection with sensitization to the hapten diphenylcyclopropenone (DPC). The rearrangement uses TRBV28 and TRBJ2-7, with D unclear. The TCR was taken from a young woman with alopecia areata. Some clones in this sample may be carry-over from other donors' samples. CDR3 in amino acids: CASSNPGRSYEQYF. For the CDR3, the DNA is TGTGCCAGCAGCAATCCGGGCCGATCCTACGAGCAGTACTTC.